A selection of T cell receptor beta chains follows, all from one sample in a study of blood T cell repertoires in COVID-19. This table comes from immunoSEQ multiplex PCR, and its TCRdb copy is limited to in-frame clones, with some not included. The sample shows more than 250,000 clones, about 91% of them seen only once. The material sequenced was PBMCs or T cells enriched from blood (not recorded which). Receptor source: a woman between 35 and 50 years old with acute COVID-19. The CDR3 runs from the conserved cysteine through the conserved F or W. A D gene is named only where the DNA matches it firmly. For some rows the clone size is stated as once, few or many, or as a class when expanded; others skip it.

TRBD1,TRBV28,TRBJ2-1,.,TGTGCCAGCAGGTCGACAAGTGACAGGGGGCTGAATGAGCAGTTCTTC,CASRSTSDRGLNEQFF
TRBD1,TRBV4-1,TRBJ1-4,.,TGCGCCAGCAGCCAGGATCCGGGGACAGCCGGGGGAAAACTGTTTTTT,CASSQDPGTAGGKLFF
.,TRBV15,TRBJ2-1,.,TGTGCCACCAGCGTCTTCCCCTACAATGAGCAGTTCTTC,CATSVFPYNEQFF
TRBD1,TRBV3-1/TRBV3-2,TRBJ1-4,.,TGTGCCAGCAGCCAAGACAGGGGGCCTTGTGAAAAACTGTTTTTT,CASSQDRGPCEKLFF
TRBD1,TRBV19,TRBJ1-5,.,TGTGCCAGTAGTATAGGAGGGGGCACCAATCAGCCCCAGCATTTT,CASSIGGGTNQPQHF
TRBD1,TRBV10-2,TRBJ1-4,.,TGCGCCAGCAGGGACAGGACAACATCAACTAATGAAAAACTGTTTTTT,CASRDRTTSTNEKLFF
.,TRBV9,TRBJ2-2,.,TGTGCCAGCAGCGTGGGGCGGGACAGCAGGAACACCGGGGAGCTGTTTTTT,CASSVGRDSRNTGELFF
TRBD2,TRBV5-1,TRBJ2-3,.,TGCGCCAGCAGCCCACTGCGGGGGGGGACTAGCACAGATACGCAGTATTTT,CASSPLRGGTSTDTQYF
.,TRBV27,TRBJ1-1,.,TGTGCCAGCAGGGCACGCAACACTGAAGCTTTCTTT,CASRARNTEAFF
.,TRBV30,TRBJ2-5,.,TGTGCCTGGAGTGTGAAGGGGTCAGGGAAGGAGGAGACCCAGTACTTC,CAWSVKGSGKEETQYF
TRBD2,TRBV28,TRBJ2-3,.,TGTGCCAGCAGTTTCCAGCGGGAGGACACAGATACGCAGTATTTT,CASSFQREDTDTQYF
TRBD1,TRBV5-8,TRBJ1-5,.,TGTGCCAGCAGCTCGGAACAGGGGGAGTATCAGCCCCAGCATTTT,CASSSEQGEYQPQHF
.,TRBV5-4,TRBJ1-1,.,TGTGCCAGCAGCAGCGAACTAGGGGGGAACACTGAAGCTTTCTTT,CASSSELGGNTEAFF
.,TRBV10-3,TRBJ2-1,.,TGTGCCATCAGTGAGTCAAAAGGGGGTATCTACAATGAGCAGTTCTTC,CAISESKGGIYNEQFF
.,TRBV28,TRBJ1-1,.,TGTGCCAGCAGCCCCGAGATTTCAAGATGGTCCGGGTCGGTGGACACTGAAGCTTTCTTT,CASSPEISRWSGSVDTEAFF
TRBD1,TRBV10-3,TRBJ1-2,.,TGTGCCATCAGCCTAGGACAGGGGAGCTATGGCTACACCTTC,CAISLGQGSYGYTF
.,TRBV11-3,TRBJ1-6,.,TGTGCCAGCAGCTTACAGGGAGGATGGTATAGTAATTCACCCCTCCACTTT,CASSLQGGWYSNSPLHF
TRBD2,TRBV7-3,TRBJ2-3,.,TGTGCCAGCAGTCCCGGGACTAGCGGGACCTCAGATACGCAGTATTTT,CASSPGTSGTSDTQYF
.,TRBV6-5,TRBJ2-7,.,TGTGCCAGCAGTTACTCTTCGGGACAAGTCTCCTACGAGCAGTACTTC,CASSYSSGQVSYEQYF
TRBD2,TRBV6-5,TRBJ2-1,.,TGTGCCAGCAACCTAAGCGGGAGAAGTTCGTTCTTC,CASNLSGRSSFF
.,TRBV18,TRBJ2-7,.,TGTGCCAGCTCACCGATCGGTCGGGGGAGATCCTACGAGCAGTACTTC,CASSPIGRGRSYEQYF
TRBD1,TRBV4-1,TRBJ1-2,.,TGCGCCAGCAGCCAAGTACCGACAGGGAACTATGGCTACACCTTC,CASSQVPTGNYGYTF
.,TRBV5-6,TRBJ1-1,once,TGTGCCAGCAGCTTGACAGGGATGGGTACTGAAGCTTTCTTT,CASSLTGMGTEAFF
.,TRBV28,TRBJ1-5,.,TGTGCCAGCAGACCCACAGGGAACAATCAGCCCCAGCATTTT,CASRPTGNNQPQHF
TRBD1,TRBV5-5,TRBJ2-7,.,TGTGCCAGCAGCTTGCAACGAGGGGCGACAGGGATCTACGAGCAGTACTTC,CASSLQRGATGIYEQYF
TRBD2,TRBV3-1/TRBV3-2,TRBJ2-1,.,TGTGCCAGCAGCAGCGGGAGGCCGGTATACAATGAGCAGTTCTTC,CASSSGRPVYNEQFF
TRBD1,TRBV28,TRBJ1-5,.,TGTGCCAGCAGCCGAGGACAGGGGATTAGCAATCAGCCCCAGCATTTT,CASSRGQGISNQPQHF
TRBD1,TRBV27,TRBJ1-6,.,TGTGCCAGCTCCCCCTGGACAGGGAATAATTCACCCCTCCACTTT,CASSPWTGNNSPLHF